This T cell receptor (beta chain) was found in a study of CD8 T cells in ankylosing spondylitis. This clonotype was observed a few times. Its matching antigen is unknown. Germline V gene lookup returns CDR1 DFQATT and CDR2 SNEGSKA (reference sequence). The ends were cut back, 1 base at V and 4 bases at J, with 15 bases in the middle. This CDR3 region has 15 residues. Preparation of TCR beta libraries was done by quantitative 5'-RACE with molecular barcodes. TCRdb passed the 5' RACE reads through MiXCR, listing each CDR3 protein once. The data show hundreds of thousands of distinct CDR3 sequences, over 15% seen once. Study results and limitations: Reports of some motif variants in reactive arthritis synovial fluid and blood predate this one. The authors found the disease-linked clones to be CD8+ and relatively rare in peripheral blood. A TCR beta motif made of under 10 highly homologous variants seemed typical of ankylosing spondylitis blood. Reported data indicate significant enrichment of disease-linked clones within matched ankylosing spondylitis synovial fluid.

The chain joins TRBV20-1 to TRBJ2-3, with TRBD2 as a possible D gene (5 bases). The sequence was collected from a male donor with ankylosing spondylitis. Sequencing was done on a sample of blood, either unsorted or a sorted T cell fraction (not recorded which). CDR3 protein: CSARGFREGPDTQYF. The CDR3 coding sequence is TGCAGTGCTAGAGGTTTTCGAGAGGGCCCAGATACGCAGTATTTT.